This T cell receptor beta chain was sequenced during a study of T-cell memory formation after mild COVID-19. Study-level background: Among the donors, TCR clusters were largely specific to each donor.

V gave up 0 bases and J gave up 2 bases, with 8 bases separating them. CDR1 and CDR2 from the germline V gene are KGHSH and LQKENI. The CDR3 consists of 14 residues. TCRdb re-derived calls from the 5' RACE reads in MiXCR, one entry per CDR3 protein. The sample consists of about 190,000 distinct CDR3 sequences, around 18% of them appearing once. The sample comprised PBMCs or a T cell subset sorted from them (not recorded which). This TCR was sampled from an adult woman who had mild COVID-19 (a few samples of this study predate the infection). Cell type and time point are not known. This chain connects TRBV18 to TRBJ2-7; a possible D gene is TRBD1 (6 bases). As DNA, the CDR3 is TGTGCCAGCTCACCACCGACAGGAACCTACGAGCAGTACTTC. The encoded protein is CASSPPTGTYEQYF.